These 22 T cell receptor beta chains share one sample of origin, sequenced in a study of CD8+CD57+ T cells in acquired aplastic anemia (dated by TCRdb to the late 2010s). Flow cytometry had shown CD8+CD57+ cell expansion in the patients selected for sequencing. Instrument used: Illumina HiSeq 2000. Genomic DNA served as template for TCR beta VDJ combination and CDR3 sequence profiling. The public reads were quality trimmed at Q25 with fastp and then assembled into clones with MiXCR by TCRdb, keeping productive beta chains. Identical CDR3 proteins give one entry, which carries the most common genes and DNA. Within this sample are about 160,000 distinct CDR3 sequences, with under 55% of them counted one time only. The biggest ten clones account for about 3% of the sample. Sequencing input: sorted CD4+, CD8+, or CD8+CD57+ T cells (not recorded which) from PBMCs. These receptors originate from a human donor with aplastic anemia.

V usage is TRBV5-1 and J usage is TRBJ1-2; 7 nucleotides agree with TRBD1. V trimming: 4 bases; J trimming: 5 bases; junction bases outside the gene matches: 8. Germline CDR1 SGHRS, CDR2 YFSETQ. The CDR3 has 14 amino acids. CDR3 residues: CASSLGGQIYGYTF. DNA for the CDR3: TGCGCCAGCAGCCTCGGGGGACAGATTTATGGCTACACCTTC.

Worth noting for this clonotype: This could be a read error, since a much larger clone is one nucleotide away. V usage is TRBV13 and J usage is TRBJ2-2; D remains unclear. This CDR3 has 12 amino acids. Germline V lookup: CDR1 PRHDT, CDR2 FYEKMQ (reference sequence). Trimming pared 3 bases from V and 8 bases from J, leaving 7 bases between. CDR3: CASSLRLGELFF. The CDR3 region has the DNA TGTGCCAGCAGCTTGAGGTTAGGGGAGCTGTTTTTT.

V gene TRBV7-9 combines with J gene TRBJ2-5; 9 positions match TRBD2. V dropped 4 bases and J dropped 3; count of bases not matched to a gene: 6. CDR1 and CDR2 from the germline V gene are SEHNR and FQNEAQ (reference sequence). This CDR3 comprises 15 residues. The CDR3: CASSSTGTSKETQYF. For the CDR3, the DNA is TGTGCCAGCAGCTCCACCGGGACTAGCAAAGAGACCCAGTACTTC.

The V gene is TRBV12-3 or TRBV12-4, the J gene TRBJ1-1; 7 bases agree with TRBD1. This CDR3 spans 14 amino acids. V shed 4 bases and J 5 bases; nucleotides not matched to a gene: 7. The CDR3 region has the DNA TGTGCCAGCAGTTCGACAGGGATGGGAACTGAAGCTTTCTTT. Its protein is CASSSTGMGTEAFF.

Ten or more counts support this clonotype. The rearrangement joins TRBV25-1 to TRBJ1-2; D call uncertain. V shed 8 bases and J shed 3 bases, with 22 bases lying between them. The V gene's germline CDR1 is MGHDK and CDR2 SYGVNS. The CDR3 length is 16 residues. CDR3 amino acids: CASATRSGAGYYGYTF. CDR3 sequence (DNA): TGTGCCAGCGCGACTCGCTCGGGTGCGGGGTACTATGGCTACACCTTC.

The rearrangement uses TRBV5-6 and TRBJ2-6; 8 bases are a match to TRBD2. Germline CDR1 SGHDT, CDR2 YYEEEE. CDR3 length: 19 residues. Trimming cost V 2 bases and J 0 bases; bases outside gene matches: 10. CDR3: CASSFAGSGAYSGANVLTF. Written as DNA, the CDR3 is TGTGCCAGCAGCTTTGCGGGTAGCGGGGCCTACTCTGGGGCCAACGTCCTGACTTTC.

The chain's CDR3 is CASSEEETVGANVLTF. The CDR3 DNA reads as TGTGCCAGCAGTGAAGAAGAGACTGTGGGGGCCAACGTCCTGACTTTC. The chain links TRBV2 to TRBJ2-6, with D unresolved. Germline loops: CDR1 SNHLY, CDR2 FYNNEI. V lost 1 base, J lost 4 bases, and 11 bases lay in between. The CDR3 runs to 16 residues.

The V gene is TRBV19, the J gene TRBJ1-1; possible D gene TRBD1, 6 bases. V gave up 3 bases and J gave up 7 bases, with 12 bases separating them. The CDR3 extends over 13 amino acids. The germline V gene encodes CDR1 LNHDA and CDR2 SQIVND (reference sequence). The chain's CDR3 is CASSMGTFGEAFF. The CDR3 DNA follows: TGTGCCAGTAGTATGGGGACATTTGGTGAAGCTTTCTTT.

The J gene is TRBJ1-4, the V gene TRBV25-1, with 8 bases lining up with TRBD1. Unmatched junction bases numbered 11, after V lost 6 bases and J lost 8 bases. CDR1 MGHDK and CDR2 SYGVNS come from the germline V gene. The CDR3 has 15 amino acids. The CDR3 DNA reads as TGTGCCAGCAGCCTAGGGGCAGGGGGCGACGAAAAACTGTTTTTT. It specifies CASSLGAGGDEKLFF.

In its sample, this clonotype was seen many times. CDR3 sequence (DNA): TGTGCCAGCAGCCCAGGCCGGCTGAGTTACGAGCAGTACTTC. It is translated as CASSPGRLSYEQYF. The chain recombines TRBV6-1 with TRBJ2-7; D gene unclear. Trimming left V 6 bases short and J 4 bases short, with 16 bases between. The germline V gene has CDR1 MNHNS and CDR2 SASEGT. CDR3 length: 14 amino acids.

The chain combines TRBV2 with TRBJ1-6; no clear D gene. V lost 7 bases and J 5 bases, leaving 9 bases between the germline ends. CDR3 length: 13 amino acids. Germline V gene data show CDR1 as SNHLY and CDR2 as FYNNEI. DNA for the CDR3: TGTGCCAGCACGGGCACTGATAATTCACCCCTCCACTTT. It translates to CASTGTDNSPLHF.

The chain couples TRBV6-5 to TRBJ1-1, with TRBD1 matching over 7 bases. V gave up 2 bases and J gave up 0 bases; unmatched junction bases: 9. Germline values: CDR1 MNHEY, CDR2 SVGAGI. The CDR3 spans 17 residues. In DNA form, the CDR3 reads TGTGCCAGCAGTTACCTAGAATTCGGGACAGTGAACACTGAAGCTTTCTTT. It codes for CASSYLEFGTVNTEAFF.

This clonotype has a count of ten or more. The V gene is TRBV25-1, the J gene TRBJ2-7; 9 bases match TRBD1. Germline loops: CDR1 MGHDK, CDR2 SYGVNS. V was pared by 3 bases and J by 6 bases, with 6 bases of the junction left unmatched. The CDR3 has 14 residues. This chain's CDR3 is CASSDDRGWSEQYF. The CDR3 DNA reads as TGTGCCAGCAGTGATGACAGGGGGTGGTCCGAGCAGTACTTC.

This clonotype appeared many times. The chain has TRBV6-1 and TRBJ2-7, with a weak D call TRBD1 (5 bases). There are 12 residues in the CDR3. Deletions cut 6 bases from V and 2 bases from J, with 8 bases between. Per the germline V gene, CDR1 is MNHNS and CDR2 is SASEGT. The CDR3 sequence is CASRDITYEQYF. The CDR3 nucleotides are TGTGCCAGCAGGGACATTACCTACGAGCAGTACTTC.

J is TRBJ1-1 and V is TRBV10-2; 7 bases match TRBD1. Per germline, CDR1 WSHSY and CDR2 SAAADI. The CDR3 has 14 residues. Trimming cost V 6 bases and J 3 bases; bases outside gene matches: 7. DNA of the CDR3: TGCGCCAGCAGAAGACAGGGATATGACACTGAAGCTTTCTTT. Its translation is CASRRQGYDTEAFF.

This clonotype was picked up many times. The chain has TRBV7-9 and TRBJ1-1; D uncertain. Looked up from germline, CDR1 is SEHNR and CDR2 is FQNEAQ (reference sequence). This CDR3 has 14 amino acids. Trimming shortened V by 2 bases and J by 2 bases, and 9 bases separated the two germline ends. Here the CDR3 DNA reads TGTGCCAGCAGCTTATCCGGGGTCAACACTGAAGCTTTCTTT. It codes for CASSLSGVNTEAFF.

In the case of this clonotype: This likely comes from a read error, as the CDR3 has no conserved phenylalanine or tryptophan at its end. The chain joins TRBV18 to TRBJ2-2; TRBD1 is a possible D gene (6 bases). CDR3 length: 13 residues. Germline assignment: CDR1 KGHSH and CDR2 LQKENI. Trimming took 2 bases from V and 6 from J, leaving 7 bases between them. CDR3 sequence: CASSPRTAGELFS. Here the CDR3 DNA reads TGTGCCAGCTCACCAAGGACAGCCGGGGAGCTGTTTTCT.

This clonotype appeared many times. The rearrangement uses TRBV12-3 or TRBV12-4 and TRBJ2-7; 10 positions agree with TRBD1. This CDR3 contains 14 residues. V lost 6 bases, J lost 4 bases, and 6 bases stayed unmatched. For the CDR3, the DNA is TGTGCCAGCAGCCCGACAGGGGGCGTTTACGAGCAGTACTTC. Protein: CASSPTGGVYEQYF.

Worth noting for this clonotype: This may stem from a read error, because a much larger clone lies one nucleotide away. The rearrangement joins TRBV9 to TRBJ2-1; D might be TRBD1 or TRBD2, each matching 5 bases. In germline, CDR1 is SGDLS, CDR2 YYNGEE. The CDR3 runs 15 residues. The ends were cut back, 0 bases at V and 9 bases at J, with 16 bases in the middle. The CDR3 spells CASSVVMSGDSEQFF. The CDR3 DNA follows: TGTGCCAGCAGCGTAGTCATGAGCGGTGACAGTGAGCAGTTCTTC.

This clonotype was detected once. It is likely a read error, because the conserved phenylalanine at the end of the CDR3 is missing. V usage is TRBV5-1 and J usage is TRBJ2-7; 7 nucleotides agree with TRBD1. CDR3 length: 13 amino acids. CDR1 and CDR2 (germline): SGHRS, YFSETQ. J was trimmed by 6 bases and V by 4 bases; bases with no gene match: 7. CDR3: CASSPDRDGEQYS. In DNA form, the CDR3 reads TGCGCCAGCAGCCCCGACAGGGACGGCGAGCAGTACTCC.

This clonotype has only a few counts. The V call is TRBV6-5, the J call TRBJ1-1; D is uncertain. Germline loops: CDR1 MNHEY, CDR2 SVGAGI. Trimming stripped 1 base from V and 3 bases from J, with 9 bases between. This CDR3 contains 14 residues. The CDR3 protein is CASSYLKPYTEAFF. DNA for the CDR3: TGTGCCAGCAGTTACTTAAAACCTTACACTGAAGCTTTCTTT.

The chain employs TRBV19 and TRBJ2-7, with TRBD1 matching 7 bases. This CDR3 is built from 12 residues. Germline lookup yields CDR1 LNHDA and CDR2 SQIVND (reference sequence). Trimming took 10 bases from V and 7 from J; bases not matched to a gene: 10. The CDR3 DNA reads TGTGCCACCTCCGCTCAACAGGGGGAGCAGTACTTC. It translates to CATSAQQGEQYF.